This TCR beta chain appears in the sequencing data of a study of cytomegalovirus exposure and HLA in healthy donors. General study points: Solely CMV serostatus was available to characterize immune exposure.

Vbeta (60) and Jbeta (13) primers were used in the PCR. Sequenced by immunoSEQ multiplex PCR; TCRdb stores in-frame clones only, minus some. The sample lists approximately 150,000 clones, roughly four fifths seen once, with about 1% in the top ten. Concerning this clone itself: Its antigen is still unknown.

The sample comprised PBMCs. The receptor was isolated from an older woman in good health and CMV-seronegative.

In DNA, the CDR3 is TGCGCCAGCAGCTTGGGGACTAGCGGGAACCCCCGGGAGACCCAGTACTTC. This translates into CASSLGTSGNPRETQYF. V gene TRBV5-1 combines with J gene TRBJ2-5; 12 positions agree with TRBD2. V was clipped by 0 bases and J by 5 bases; unmatched bases: 8. The CDR3 runs to 17 residues. Germline V gene sequence: CDR1 SGHRS, CDR2 YFSETQ.